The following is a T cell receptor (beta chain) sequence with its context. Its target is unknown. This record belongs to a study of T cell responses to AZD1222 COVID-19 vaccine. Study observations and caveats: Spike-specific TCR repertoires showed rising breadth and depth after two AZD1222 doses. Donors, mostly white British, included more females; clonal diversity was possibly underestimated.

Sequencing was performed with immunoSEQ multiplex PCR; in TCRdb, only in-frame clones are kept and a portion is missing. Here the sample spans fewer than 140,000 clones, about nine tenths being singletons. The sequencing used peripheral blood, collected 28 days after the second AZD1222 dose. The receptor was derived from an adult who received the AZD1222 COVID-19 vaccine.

The CDR3 region is CASSQDRGTNEKLFF. Here the CDR3 DNA reads TGCGCCAGCAGCCAGGACAGGGGTACTAATGAAAAACTGTTTTTT. This chain uses TRBV5-1 with TRBJ1-4; 9 bases are a match to TRBD1. This CDR3 region has 15 residues. V dropped 4 bases and J dropped 2; count of bases not matched to a gene: 3. The germline gives CDR1 SGHRS, CDR2 YFSETQ.